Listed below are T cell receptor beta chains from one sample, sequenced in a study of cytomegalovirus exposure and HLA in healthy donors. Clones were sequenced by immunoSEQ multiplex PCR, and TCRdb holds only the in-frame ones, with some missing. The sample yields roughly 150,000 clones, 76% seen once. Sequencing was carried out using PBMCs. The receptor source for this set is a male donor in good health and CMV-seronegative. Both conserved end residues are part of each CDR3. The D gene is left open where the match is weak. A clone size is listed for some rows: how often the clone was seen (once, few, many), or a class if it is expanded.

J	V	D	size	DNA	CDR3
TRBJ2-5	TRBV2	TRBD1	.	TGTGCCAGCAGGGACTGGACAGGCATGAGGGAGACCCAGTACTTC	CASRDWTGMRETQYF
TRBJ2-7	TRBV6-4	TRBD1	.	TGTGCCAGCAGTGACGGAGGGACAGGGGGCTACGAGCAGTACTTC	CASSDGGTGGYEQYF
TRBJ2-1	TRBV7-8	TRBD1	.	TGTGCCAGCAGCTTCACTTGGGGGACAGGGACCCCAATTGGGCAGTTCTTC	CASSFTWGTGTPIGQFF
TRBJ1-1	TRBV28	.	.	TGTGCCAGCACCCTACGGTCCCTCCAGGGGACCACTGAAGCTTTCTTT	CASTLRSLQGTTEAFF
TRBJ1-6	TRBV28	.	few	TGTGCCAGCAGTTCGGACAGAAGCTCCTATAATTCACCCCTCCACTTT	CASSSDRSSYNSPLHF
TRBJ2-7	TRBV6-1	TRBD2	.	TGTGCCAGCAGTGAAGACGCTAGCGGGGGGGCCGGCCACGAGCAGTACTTC	CASSEDASGGAGHEQYF
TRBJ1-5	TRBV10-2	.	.	TGCGCCAGCAGCTACTCACAGTTAAATCAGCCCCAGCATTTT	CASSYSQLNQPQHF
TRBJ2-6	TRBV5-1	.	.	TGCGCCAGCAGCTTGTCGGGGGGCGCTGGGGCCAACGGCCTGACTTTC	CASSLSGGAGANGLTF
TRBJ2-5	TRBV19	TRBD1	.	TGTGCCAGTAGGAGGACAGGGCAAGAGACCCAGTACTTC	CASRRTGQETQYF
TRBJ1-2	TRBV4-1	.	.	TGCGCCAGCAGCCAAATTACCCTCGAGCTCGGCTACACCTTC	CASSQITLELGYTF
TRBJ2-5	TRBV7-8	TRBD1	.	TGTGCCAGCAGCCCAAGGGGACAGGGGGCTCCCGAGACCCAGTACTTC	CASSPRGQGAPETQYF
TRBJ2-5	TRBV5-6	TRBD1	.	TGTGCCAGCAGCGCCGACAGGGGGCGCAGGGAGACCCAGTACTTC	CASSADRGRRETQYF
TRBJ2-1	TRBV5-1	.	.	TGCGCCAGCAGCTTGCAAAGGGGATGGGAGCAGTTCTTC	CASSLQRGWEQFF
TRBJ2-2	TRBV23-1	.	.	TGCGCCAGCAGTCTGGCAGGGACCGGGGAGCTGTTTTTT	CASSLAGTGELFF
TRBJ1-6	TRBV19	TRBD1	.	TGTGCCAGTACCTTGGGACAGGGGGCTTCACCCCTCCACTTT	CASTLGQGASPLHF
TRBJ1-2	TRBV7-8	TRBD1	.	TGTGCCAGCAGCTCGAAGACAGGGGGCTATGGCTACACCTTC	CASSSKTGGYGYTF
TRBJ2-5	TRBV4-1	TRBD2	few	TGCGCCAGCAGCCAAGTGCCTAGCGGAGAAGAGACCCAGTACTTC	CASSQVPSGEETQYF
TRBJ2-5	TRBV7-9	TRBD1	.	TGTGCCAGCAGCTTAGACAGGGGATTCCAAGAGACCCAGTACTTC	CASSLDRGFQETQYF
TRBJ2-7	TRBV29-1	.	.	TGCAGCGTTGTCGACATCTCCTACGAGCAGTACTTC	CSVVDISYEQYF
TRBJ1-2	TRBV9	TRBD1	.	TGTGCCAGCAGCCAAGGGACAGGGTATGGCTACACCTTC	CASSQGTGYGYTF
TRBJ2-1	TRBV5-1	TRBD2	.	TGCGCCAGCAGTTGGGGGACTAGCGTAGACCCAGGGCAGTTCTTC	CASSWGTSVDPGQFF
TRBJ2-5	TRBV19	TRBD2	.	TGTGCCAGTAGCAGAGGGAGGGAAGAGACCCAGTACTTC	CASSRGREETQYF
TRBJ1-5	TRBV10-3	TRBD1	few	TGTGCCACCCGGGACAGTCTTAATCAGCCCCAGCATTTT	CATRDSLNQPQHF
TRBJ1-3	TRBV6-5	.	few	TGTGCCAGCAGTTACCTCTCACCAGGGACAGGAAACACCATATATTTT	CASSYLSPGTGNTIYF
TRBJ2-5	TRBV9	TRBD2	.	TGTGCCAGCAGCGTAAACGGGGGGGCCCGGGAGACCCAGTACTTC	CASSVNGGARETQYF
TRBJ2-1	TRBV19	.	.	TGTGCCAGTACGGGTCCGGGGGGCGAGGGTGAGCAGTTCTTC	CASTGPGGEGEQFF
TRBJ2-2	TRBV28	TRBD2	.	TGTGCCAGCAGTTTGTGGACTAGCCTTTTTCCTGCGAACACCGGGGAGCTGTTTTTT	CASSLWTSLFPANTGELFF
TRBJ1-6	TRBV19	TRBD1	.	TGTGCCAGTAGTGCGGACAGGGGCAATAATTCACCCCTCCACTTT	CASSADRGNNSPLHF
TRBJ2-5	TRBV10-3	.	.	TGTGCCACCACAGGGTTTGAAGAGCAGTACTTC	CATTGFEEQYF
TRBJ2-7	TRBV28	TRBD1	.	TGTGCCAGCAGTCCTCTGGACAGGGCCTCCTACGAGCAGTACTTC	CASSPLDRASYEQYF
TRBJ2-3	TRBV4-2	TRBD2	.	TGTGCCAGCAGCCAGGACCTTAGCGGGGGGACCACAGATACGCAGTATTTT	CASSQDLSGGTTDTQYF
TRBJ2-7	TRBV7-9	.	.	TGTGCCAGCAGCTCTAATACTCTACAGGGAAGCGAGCAGTACTTC	CASSSNTLQGSEQYF
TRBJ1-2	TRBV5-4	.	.	TGTGCCAGCGGGACTGTGGGATATGGCTACACCTTC	CASGTVGYGYTF
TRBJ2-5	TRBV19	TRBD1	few	TGTGCCAGTAGTATGGCAGGGGGCCCAGAGACCCAGTACTTC	CASSMAGGPETQYF
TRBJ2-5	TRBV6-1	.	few	TGTGCCAGCAGAGGTGCGGCGGACAGCGACGCCCAGTACTTC	CASRGAADSDAQYF
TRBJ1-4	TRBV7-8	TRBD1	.	TGTGCCAGCACCTGGGACAGGGAAAGATCAACTAATGAAAAACTGTTTTTT	CASTWDRERSTNEKLFF
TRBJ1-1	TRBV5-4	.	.	TGTGCCAGCAGCCCTGGGGTGGGGGGGCGCCGAATGAACACTGAAGCTTTCTTT	CASSPGVGGRRMNTEAFF
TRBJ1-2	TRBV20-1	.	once	TGCAGTGCCGGGACACGTTATGGCTACACCTTC	CSAGTRYGYTF
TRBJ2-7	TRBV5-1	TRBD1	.	TGCGCCAGCAGCTTGGTGACGGCAGGGGGAATCTACGAGCAGTACTTC	CASSLVTAGGIYEQYF
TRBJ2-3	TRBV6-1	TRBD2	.	TGTGCCAGCAGTGGCGGGATAGCGGGGGACCCGGGGGAGTATTTT	CASSGGIAGDPGEYF